The 6 T cell receptor beta chains below all came from one sample that was sequenced in a study of human T cells and chemical hapten exposure. The time point denotes: pre-sensitization, week 0. Treatment reported: therapeutic diphenylcyclopropenone sensitization with weekly scalp DPC. MiXCR, run by TCRdb on the RACE reads, gives a single entry per CDR3 protein. The repertoire consists of around 350,000 distinct CDR3 sequences, with about 5% occurring once and the leading ten covering approximately 8.2%. Sequencing was performed on whole blood, taken in connection with sensitization to the hapten diphenylcyclopropenone (DPC). The source is a woman aged 18-30 years with alopecia areata. Some clones in this sample may be carry-over from other donors' samples.

This clonotype was observed a few times. The chain joins TRBV12-3 or TRBV12-4 to TRBJ2-1, with 8 bases fitting TRBD1. The CDR3 is made up of 12 amino acids. Germline trimming cut 6 bases from V and 9 bases from J; bases unmatched to any gene: 4. The CDR3 loop is CASSTGGGEQFF. For the CDR3, the DNA is TGTGCCAGCAGCACAGGGGGTGGTGAGCAGTTCTTC.

The V call is TRBV5-4, the J call TRBJ2-5, with no clear D. From germline, CDR1 is SGHNT and CDR2 YYREEE (reference sequence). CDR3 length equals 14 residues. V was clipped by 0 bases and J by 0 bases, with 6 bases between them. The CDR3 DNA is TGTGCCAGCAGCTTGGACCGATACCAAGAGACCCAGTACTTC. Translation: CASSLDRYQETQYF. Full variable domain (remainder filled in from reference TRBV5-4 and TRBJ2-5): ETGVTQSPTHLIKTRGQQVTLRCSSQSGHNTVSWYQQALGQGPQFIFQYYREEENGRGNFPPRFSGLQFPNYSSELNVNALELDDSALYLCASSLDRYQETQYFGPGTRLLVL.

The table lists this clonotype with a few counts. The V and J genes are TRBV7-9 and TRBJ1-6; D is unclear. The CDR3 spans 14 residues. Trimming cost V 2 bases and J 7 bases, with 9 bases left between them. In germline, CDR1 is SEHNR, CDR2 FQNEAQ (reference sequence). The chain's CDR3 is CASSLQEGNSPLHF. CDR3 sequence (DNA): TGTGCCAGCAGCTTACAGGAGGGAAATTCACCCCTCCACTTT. The variable domain in full, with the rest retrieved from reference TRBV7-9 and TRBJ1-6, is DTGVSQNPRHKITKRGQNVTFRCDPISEHNRLYWYRQTLGQGPEFLTYFQNEAQLEKSRLLSDRFSAERPKGSFSTLEIQRTEQGDSAMYLCASSLQEGNSPLHFGNGTRLTVT.

The chain has TRBV24-1 and TRBJ1-5; a possible D gene is TRBD1 (5 bases). V was clipped by 6 bases and J by 6 bases, with 14 bases between them. The CDR3 runs 14 residues. Germline-derived CDR1 and CDR2 are KGHDR and SFDVKD. CDR3 DNA: TGTGCCACCAGTCCTGTCGGGGCAGGTCAGCCCCAGCATTTT. It translates to CATSPVGAGQPQHF.

The V gene is TRBV29-1, the J gene TRBJ2-4; either TRBD1 or TRBD2 may fit D (5 bases each). V lost 0 bases and J lost 3, with 12 bases in between. Germline V lookup: CDR1 SQVTM, CDR2 ANQGSEA. The CDR3 is 15 residues long. The CDR3 DNA reads as TGCAGCGTTGAAGACGGGGCCGCGGGCAAAAACATTCAGTACTTC. This sequence encodes CSVEDGAAGKNIQYF.

This clonotype showed up just a few times. The V call is TRBV5-4, the J call TRBJ1-2; no clear D gene. The length of the CDR3 is 13 residues. Germline V CDR1 and CDR2: SGHNT, YYREEE (reference sequence). Trimming cost V 1 base and J 6 bases, with 10 bases left between them. The CDR3 loop is CASSLTRRDGYTF. The CDR3, as DNA: TGTGCCAGCAGCTTGACAAGGAGGGATGGCTACACCTTC. Full variable domain (missing parts from reference TRBV5-4 and TRBJ1-2): ETGVTQSPTHLIKTRGQQVTLRCSSQSGHNTVSWYQQALGQGPQFIFQYYREEENGRGNFPPRFSGLQFPNYSSELNVNALELDDSALYLCASSLTRRDGYTFGSGTRLTVV.